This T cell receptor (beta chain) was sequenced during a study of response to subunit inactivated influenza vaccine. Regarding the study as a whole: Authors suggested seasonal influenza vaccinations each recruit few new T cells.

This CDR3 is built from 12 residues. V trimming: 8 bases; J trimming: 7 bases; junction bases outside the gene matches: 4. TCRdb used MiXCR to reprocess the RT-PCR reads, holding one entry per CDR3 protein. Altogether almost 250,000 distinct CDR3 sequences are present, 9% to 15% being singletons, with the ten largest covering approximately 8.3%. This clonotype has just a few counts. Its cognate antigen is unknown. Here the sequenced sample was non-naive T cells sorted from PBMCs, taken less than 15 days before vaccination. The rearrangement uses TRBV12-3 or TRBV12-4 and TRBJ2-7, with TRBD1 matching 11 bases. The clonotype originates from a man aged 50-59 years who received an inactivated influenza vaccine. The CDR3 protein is CASGQGAREQYF. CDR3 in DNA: TGTGCCAGCGGACAGGGGGCGCGAGAGCAGTACTTC.